The 14 T cell receptor beta chains reported below all come from one sample, sequenced in a study of regulatory T cells in long-lasting Graves disease listed by TCRdb under 2021. The time point label of this sample denotes: newly diagnosed GD, antithyroid drugs for less than 3 months. For both TCR sequencing and RNA sequencing, RNA was extracted from PBMCs in TRIzol. The method was multiplex PCR. Sequencing relied on an Illumina HiSeq 4000. TCR beta libraries were built with iRepertoire HTBI primers and Arm-PCR amplification of CDR3 regions. TCRdb reworked the public reads: Q25 trimming with fastp, MiXCR clone assembly, productive beta chains retained. All rows with the same CDR3 protein become a single entry with the most common DNA and genes. Within this sample are approximately 390,000 distinct CDR3 sequences, with around 16% of them counted one time only. The ten biggest clones cover 20% of the sample.

The data also belong to a second study, concerning T cells in Graves' hyperthyroidism and ophthalmopathy.

Sequenced here: peripheral blood mononuclear cells (PBMCs), sampled at new diagnosis, from a patient treated with antithyroid drugs. These receptors originate from a woman between 18 and 30 years old with Graves disease. Donor details come from another sample of the same person, matched by shared clones.

V usage is TRBV6-5 and J usage is TRBJ2-5; weak D call: TRBD2 (5 bases). Germline V gives CDR1 MNHEY, CDR2 SVGAGI. V was pared by 1 base and J by 11 bases, with 20 bases between. The CDR3 sequence is 15 residues long. The CDR3 nucleotides are TGTGCCAGCAGTTACTACCGGGGTACCTACAATGAGCAGTACTTC. This codes for CASSYYRGTYNEQYF.

The chain is built from TRBV2 and TRBJ2-7, with 8 bases aligning to TRBD1. V gave up 6 bases and J gave up 6 bases; unmatched junction bases: 7. In germline, CDR1 is SNHLY, CDR2 FYNNEI. The CDR3 is 13 amino acids. CDR3 nucleotides: TGTGCCAGCAGCGGACAGGGCAAGCCCGAGCAGTACTTC. It specifies CASSGQGKPEQYF. Full variable domain (remainder filled in from reference TRBV2 and TRBJ2-7): EPEVTQTPSHQVTQMGQEVILRCVPISNHLYFYWYRQILGQKVEFLVSFYNNEISEKSEIFDDQFSVERPDGSNFTLKIRSTKLEDSAMYFCASSGQGKPEQYFGPGTRLTVT.

J is TRBJ2-2 and V is TRBV5-6, with 7 bases that match TRBD1. CDR1 and CDR2 (germline): SGHDT, YYEEEE. Trimming removed 4 bases from V and 7 bases from J; junction bases left unmatched: 10. The CDR3 has 15 amino acids. Here the CDR3 reads CASSPGQSIIGELFF. For the CDR3, the DNA is TGTGCCAGCAGCCCGGGACAGTCGATTATCGGGGAGCTGTTTTTT.

With regard to this clonotype: A much larger clone sits a single nucleotide away, making a read error possible. This chain joins TRBV7-9 and TRBJ2-7; D is undetermined. Trimming stripped 3 bases from V and 7 bases from J, with 7 bases between. Germline V gene sequence: CDR1 SEHNR, CDR2 FQNEAQ (reference sequence). This CDR3 is built from 11 residues. CDR3 protein: CASSFESEQYF. The DNA for the CDR3 is TGTGCCAGCAGCTTCGAGTCTGAGCAGTACTTC. Full variable domain (remainder filled in from reference TRBV7-9 and TRBJ2-7): DTGVSQNPRHKITKRGQNVTFRCDPISEHNRLYWYRQTLGQGPEFLTYFQNEAQLEKSRLLSDRFSAERPKGSFSTLEIQRTEQGDSAMYLCASSFESEQYFGPGTRLTVT.

This clonotype was seen many times. The chain links TRBV3-1 to TRBJ1-2; D remains unclear. V dropped 2 bases and J dropped 7 bases, with 5 bases sitting between them. CDR1 and CDR2 (germline): LGHDT, YNNKEL (reference sequence). The CDR3 totals 11 residues. CDR3 nucleotides: TGTGCCAGCAGCCAATCTGCTGGCTACACCTTC. Translation: CASSQSAGYTF.

This clonotype was seen ten or more times. This chain joins TRBV30 and TRBJ1-1; no reliable D call. V lost 4 bases, J lost 0 bases, and 9 bases lay in between. CDR1 and CDR2 (germline): GTSNPN, SVGIG (reference sequence). CDR3 length equals 13 residues. The CDR3 sequence is CAWTPTVNTEAFF. The CDR3 DNA is TGTGCCTGGACCCCGACCGTGAACACTGAAGCTTTCTTT.

This clonotype has only a few counts. V is TRBV6-5 and J is TRBJ1-4, with unresolved D. The ends were cut back, 2 bases at V and 4 bases at J, with 5 bases in the middle. Germline lookup yields CDR1 MNHEY and CDR2 SVGAGI. The CDR3 runs 13 residues. CDR3 residues: CASSYHSNEKLFF. The CDR3 region has the DNA TGTGCCAGCAGTTACCATAGTAATGAAAAACTGTTTTTT.

A word on this clonotype: A much larger clone is a single base away; this may be a read error. J is TRBJ2-5 and V is TRBV7-2; TRBD2 aligns across 16 bases. The closer fit of TRBJ2-1 to the DNA end suggests the J call may be wrong. Germline CDR1 SGHTA, CDR2 FQGNSA. The CDR3 spans 16 residues. The CDR3 is CASSLAGLAGGLEQFF. The CDR3 DNA reads TGTGCCAGCAGCTTAGCGGGACTAGCGGGGGGGCTCGAGCAGTTCTTC.

This clonotype was observed at least ten times. The rearrangement links TRBV28 to TRBJ2-7; D gene ambiguous. There are 12 residues in the CDR3. The germline gives CDR1 MDHEN, CDR2 SYDVKM. Trimming removed 4 bases at V and 7 bases at J, with 11 bases between. The CDR3: CASSSTQLEQYF. In DNA form, the CDR3 reads TGTGCCAGCAGTTCCACACAACTGGAGCAGTACTTC.

Concerning this clonotype: One base away lies a much larger clone, so this may be a sequencing read error. The chain is built from TRBV28 and TRBJ2-1; TRBD2 matches at 14 bases. The CDR3 loop spans 15 amino acids. Germline values: CDR1 MDHEN, CDR2 SYDVKM. The J segment lost 6 bases and the V segment lost 8 bases, leaving 6 bases of the junction unmatched. The CDR3 nucleotides read TGTGCCAGCGGCAGGGGGACTAGCGGGAGCAATGAGCAGTTCTTC. It translates to CASGRGTSGSNEQFF.

This clonotype was detected ten times or more. The gene calls are TRBV30 and TRBJ1-1, with 7 nucleotides matching TRBD1. The CDR3 length is 13 residues. V lost 2 bases, J lost 11 bases, and 11 bases stayed unmatched. Germline values: CDR1 GTSNPN, CDR2 SVGIG (reference sequence). This chain's CDR3 is CAWSRTGGGRAFF. For the CDR3, the DNA is TGTGCCTGGAGTCGGACAGGCGGTGGTCGGGCTTTCTTT. The full variable domain, its missing parts supplied by reference TRBV30 and TRBJ1-1, is SQTIHQWPATLVQPVGSPLSLECTVEGTSNPNLYWYRQAAGRGLQLLFYSVGIGQISSEVPQNLSASRPQDRQFILSSKKLLLSDSGFYLCAWSRTGGGRAFFGQGTRLTVV.

The chain is built from TRBV18 and TRBJ1-5; possibly TRBD1 for D (6 bases). The CDR3 has 15 residues. CDR1 is KGHSH, CDR2 LQKENI, per germline. The V gene lost 3 bases and the J gene lost 5 bases, with 14 bases spanning the gap. Written as DNA, the CDR3 is TGTGCCAGCTCACCTCTAAGGGGGAGAGATCAGCCCCAGCATTTT. It encodes CASSPLRGRDQPQHF. The variable domain in full, with the rest retrieved from reference TRBV18 and TRBJ1-5, is NAGVMQNPRHLVRRRGQEARLRCSPMKGHSHVYWYRQLPEEGLKFMVYLQKENIIDESGMPKERFSAEFPKEGPSILRIQQVVRGDSAAYFCASSPLRGRDQPQHFGDGTRLSIL.

The rearrangement joins TRBV28 to TRBJ1-1; TRBD1 is a possible D gene (6 bases). Trimming removed 5 bases from V and 6 bases from J, with 13 bases in between. The CDR3 runs to 13 residues. Germline-derived CDR1 and CDR2 are MDHEN and SYDVKM. The CDR3, as DNA: TGTGCCAGCAGTAACAACGGGGGGCCTGAAGCTTTCTTT. This sequence encodes CASSNNGGPEAFF.

This clonotype appeared many times. The V call is TRBV7-3, the J call TRBJ2-1, with 8 bases aligning to TRBD2. With V trimmed by 1 base and J by 9 bases, 8 bases remained unmatched. The CDR3 runs to 15 residues. Germline V lookup: CDR1 SGHTA, CDR2 FQGTGA. The DNA of the CDR3 is TGTGCCAGCAGCTTAAGTCAGGCTAGCGGGCTTGAGCAGTTCTTC. Translation: CASSLSQASGLEQFF.